This T cell receptor (beta chain) appears in the sequencing data of a study of siplizumab effects on memory and regulatory T cells. The repertoire was sequenced with immunoSEQ multiplex PCR; TCRdb's copy has only in-frame clones and lacks some. Here the sample spans around 95,000 clones, 91% being singletons. Germline V gene lookup returns CDR1 KGHSH and CDR2 LQKENI. The CDR3 runs to 13 residues. V was trimmed by 3 bases and J by 2 bases, leaving 7 bases between them. Specimen: CD4+ T cells sorted from blood. The chain joins TRBV18 to TRBJ2-5, with D unclear. This clonotype was obtained from a human donor in good health. The CDR3 sequence is CASSPGIQETQYF. The CDR3, as DNA: TGTGCCAGCTCACCGGGGATACAAGAGACCCAGTACTTC.